The 15 T cell receptor beta chains in this list originate from one sample, sequenced in a study of read filtering for tumor transcriptome and immune sequencing. From around 440 ng of RNA, a library with molecular barcoded alpha/delta and beta/gamma adaptors was made. TCRdb ran MiXCR on the reads and lists one entry per CDR3 protein. The sample includes tens of thousands of distinct CDR3 sequences, 11% to 15% of them seen just once. The sample comprised a population of CD138-negative cells sorted from bone marrow. The receptor set was obtained from a donor at least 40 years old with multiple myeloma.

This clonotype was observed many times. The CDR3 DNA is TGCAGCGGCGGCCGGGACAGCTATGGCTACACCTTC. It translates to CSGGRDSYGYTF. The chain joins TRBV29-1 to TRBJ1-2, with 7 bases identical to TRBD1. The CDR3 runs 12 residues. Germline values: CDR1 SQVTM, CDR2 ANQGSEA. Germline trimming cut 7 bases from V and 4 bases from J; bases unmatched to any gene: 6.

The table lists this clonotype with many counts. The chain joins TRBV7-2 to TRBJ2-7; D is possibly TRBD2 (5 bases). V was pared by 0 bases and J by 6 bases, with 12 bases between. Germline V CDR1 and CDR2: SGHTA, FQGNSA. CDR3 size: 14 residues. CDR3 amino acids: CASSLARTSGEQYF. The DNA of the CDR3 is TGTGCCAGCAGCTTAGCGCGGACTTCGGGCGAGCAGTACTTC.

This rearrangement joins TRBV29-1 to TRBJ2-5, with TRBD2 identical over 10 bases. CDR3 length: 13 residues. V shed 7 bases and J 4 bases; nucleotides not matched to a gene: 6. Looked up from germline, CDR1 is SQVTM and CDR2 is ANQGSEA. CDR3 nucleotides: TGCAGCGCGACTAGCGGGTCGTCAGAGACCCAGTACTTC. Protein sequence: CSATSGSSETQYF.

CDR3 nucleotides: TGTGCCATCAGTACAGGCCGCGACACCGGGGAGCTGTTTTTT. It is translated as CAISTGRDTGELFF. The chain is built from TRBV10-3 and TRBJ2-2; perhaps TRBD1 as D (5 bases). V lost 5 bases to trimming and J lost 3 bases, with 10 bases between them. The CDR3 has 14 amino acids. Per germline, CDR1 ENHRY and CDR2 SYGVKD.

This clonotype has at least ten counts. V is TRBV20-1 and J is TRBJ2-7; D possibly uses TRBD1 or TRBD2 (5 bases each). V lost 1 base and J 3 bases, leaving 13 bases between the germline ends. The V gene's germline CDR1 is DFQATT and CDR2 SNEGSKA (reference sequence). The CDR3 spans 14 residues. CDR3 nucleotides: TGCAGTGCTAGAGCCGGGACCGCAGGCTACGAGCAGTACTTC. It yields the protein CSARAGTAGYEQYF.

The V call is TRBV7-9, the J call TRBJ2-7; 10 bases fit TRBD2. The germline CDR1 and CDR2 sequences are SEHNR and FQNEAQ (reference sequence). This CDR3 spans 13 amino acids. The junction had 5 bases not matched to a gene; V was cut back by 8 bases and J by 4 bases. The CDR3 DNA sequence: TGTGCCAGCGCGACTAGCGGGCGATACGAGCAGTACTTC. Its translation is CASATSGRYEQYF.

In this sample, this clonotype turned up many times. This chain connects TRBV28 to TRBJ2-4; D call uncertain. Trimming pared 5 bases from V and 0 bases from J, leaving 14 bases between. The CDR3 sequence is 16 residues long. CDR1 is MDHEN and CDR2 is SYDVKM in the germline V gene. The CDR3 DNA reads as TGTGCCAGCAGTCCCTTCGGAGTTGGAGCCAAAAACATTCAGTACTTC. Encoded protein: CASSPFGVGAKNIQYF.

The chain recombines TRBV6-1 with TRBJ2-6; 9 bases line up with TRBD2. Germline assignment: CDR1 MNHNS and CDR2 SASEGT. V was clipped by 9 bases and J by 2 bases; unmatched bases: 8. The CDR3 covers 16 residues. CDR3 coding DNA: TGTGCCAGTGGGCGGGAGGGCCGCCCTGGGGCCAACGTCCTGACTTTC. Translating gives CASGREGRPGANVLTF.

Details on this clonotype: This may stem from a read error, because a much larger clone lies one nucleotide away. The V and J genes are TRBV5-6 and TRBJ2-5; D could derive from TRBD1 or TRBD2 (5 bases each). There are 16 residues in the CDR3. Between the trimmed V and J ends, which lost 4 bases and 4 bases, there was a span of 20 bases. CDR1 SGHDT and CDR2 YYEEEE come from the germline V gene. The CDR3 spells CASSLAAAGRRETQYF. The CDR3 DNA sequence: TGTGCCAGCAGCCTTGCCGCCGCAGGGAGAAGAGAGACCCAGTACTTC.

This clonotype was observed at least ten times. The genes are TRBV5-6 and TRBJ2-3, with no clear D. This CDR3 spans 11 amino acids. Germline V CDR1 and CDR2: SGHDT, YYEEEE. Trimming stripped 1 base from V and 5 bases from J, with 2 bases between. In nucleotides, the CDR3 is TGTGCCAGCAGCTTGAAAGATACGCAGTATTTT. Encoded protein: CASSLKDTQYF. Based on the CDR3 plus reference TRBV5-6 and TRBJ2-3, the full variable domain is DAGVTQSPTHLIKTRGQQVTLRCSPKSGHDTVSWYQQALGQGPQFIFQYYEEEERQRGNFPDRFSGHQFPNYSSELNVNALLLGDSALYLCASSLKDTQYFGPGTRLTVL.

This chain connects TRBV29-1 to TRBJ2-3, with 12 bases lining up with TRBD2. Germline CDR1 and CDR2: SQVTM and ANQGSEA. The J segment lost 6 bases and the V segment lost 5 bases, leaving 9 bases of the junction unmatched. CDR3 size: 15 residues. The CDR3 nucleotides are TGCAGCGTTCGCTTTAGACTAGCGGGAGCGGATACGCAGTATTTT. It yields the protein CSVRFRLAGADTQYF.

This clonotype has a handful of counts. The junction departs from the called germline gene at one end, perhaps through a read error. This rearrangement joins TRBV4-2 to TRBJ2-7; 8 nucleotides agree with TRBD2. Germline V lookup: CDR1 LGHNA, CDR2 YNFKEQ. The CDR3 contains 16 residues. The CDR3 reads CASSQDGTSGSYERYF. Here the CDR3 DNA reads TGTGCCAGCAGCCAAGATGGCACTAGCGGAAGCTACGAGCGGTACTTC.

In this sample, this clonotype turned up many times. The chain couples TRBV7-2 to TRBJ2-3; D is unclear. Germline values: CDR1 SGHTA, CDR2 FQGNSA. Trimming removed 1 base at V and 2 bases at J, with 10 bases between. The CDR3 consists of 15 residues. The CDR3 sequence is CASSLGPWDTDTQYF. Here the CDR3 DNA reads TGTGCCAGCAGCTTAGGCCCTTGGGACACAGATACGCAGTATTTT.

The chain couples TRBV6-2 or TRBV6-3 to TRBJ1-1; a possible D gene is TRBD1 (5 bases). The CDR3 length is 15 residues. Trimming cost V 5 bases and J 1 base, with 14 bases left between them. The germline CDR1 and CDR2 sequences are MNHEY and SVGEGT. In DNA form, the CDR3 reads TGTGCCAGCAGTAACCGACGGGGGTGGAACACTGAAGCTTTCTTT. This sequence encodes CASSNRRGWNTEAFF.

This clonotype was seen many times. V and J are TRBV7-9 and TRBJ2-7; 9 positions match TRBD2. This CDR3 is 14 amino acids long. Germline V gene sequence: CDR1 SEHNR, CDR2 FQNEAQ (reference sequence). Trimming removed 5 bases from V and 3 bases from J; junction bases left unmatched: 5. CDR3 DNA sequence: TGTGCCAGCAGCCATAGCGGGAGAATCTACGAGCAGTACTTC. It yields the protein CASSHSGRIYEQYF. The entire variable domain, with the rest obtained from reference TRBV7-9 and TRBJ2-7, is as follows: DTGVSQNPRHKITKRGQNVTFRCDPISEHNRLYWYRQTLGQGPEFLTYFQNEAQLEKSRLLSDRFSAERPKGSFSTLEIQRTEQGDSAMYLCASSHSGRIYEQYFGPGTRLTVT.